Shown below are 5 T cell receptor beta chains from a single sample sequenced in a study of T cell responses to AZD1222 COVID-19 vaccine (dated by TCRdb to the early 2020s). The time point label corresponds to: baseline before first vaccination. Library construction relied on the immunoSEQ multiplex PCR assay. As stored in TCRdb, this immuneACCESS dataset retains in-frame rearrangements with V and J assigned. A fraction of the clones does not appear; measured against another copy, unresolved V genes explain less than half of the discrepancy, and the remainder lacks a known reason. The sample has under 200,000 clones on record, 90% of them singletons. Roughly 1.6% of the sample is taken by the ten largest. Sequenced here: peripheral blood, sampled on day 0 of AZD1222 vaccination. These receptors all come from an adult in good health.

The chain joins TRBV25-1 to TRBJ1-2, with 10 bases that match TRBD1. Germline-derived CDR1 and CDR2 are MGHDK and SYGVNS. This CDR3 has 16 residues. The trim removed 4 bases at V and 4 bases at J, leaving 9 bases unmatched. The CDR3 protein is CASSARDRGLLYGYTF. The CDR3 bases are TGTGCCAGCAGTGCCCGGGACAGGGGATTACTCTATGGCTACACCTTC.

The genes are TRBV5-1 and TRBJ2-5; no clear D. The ends were cut back, 0 bases at V and 1 base at J, with 4 bases in the middle. Germline values: CDR1 SGHRS, CDR2 YFSETQ. The CDR3 length is 13 residues. CDR3 in amino acids: CASSLGVQETQYF. CDR3 bases: TGCGCCAGCAGCTTGGGGGTCCAAGAGACCCAGTACTTC.

The J gene is TRBJ2-5, the V gene TRBV5-1, with 7 bases aligning to TRBD1. CDR1 is SGHRS, CDR2 YFSETQ, per germline. V shed 4 bases, J shed 4 bases, and the junction held 7 bases outside the gene matches. There are 14 residues in the CDR3. CDR3 sequence: CASSPDRERETQYF. CDR3 DNA: TGCGCCAGCAGCCCCGACAGGGAAAGAGAGACCCAGTACTTC.

CDR3 sequence reads: CASSPTEGSDIQYF. CDR3 nucleotide sequence: TGTGCCAGCTCACCCACTGAGGGGTCGGACATTCAGTACTTC. The J gene is TRBJ2-4, the V gene TRBV18; D tentatively reads TRBD1 or TRBD2 (5 bases each). Germline CDR1 KGHSH, CDR2 LQKENI. V lost 3 bases, J lost 8 bases, and 14 bases lay in between. There are 14 residues in the CDR3. Based on the CDR3 plus reference TRBV18 and TRBJ2-4, the full variable domain is NAGVMQNPRHLVRRRGQEARLRCSPMKGHSHVYWYRQLPEEGLKFMVYLQKENIIDESGMPKERFSAEFPKEGPSILRIQQVVRGDSAAYFCASSPTEGSDIQYFGAGTRLSVL.

The V and J genes are TRBV9 and TRBJ2-5; D perhaps matches TRBD2 (5 bases). The CDR3 has 13 amino acids. V was cut by 0 bases and J by 6 bases, with 9 bases left in between. Germline CDR1 reads SGDLS; CDR2 reads YYNGEE. The CDR3 DNA reads TGTGCCAGCAGCGTAGAAGGGAGCCAGACCCAGTACTTC. Protein product: CASSVEGSQTQYF.